This T cell receptor beta chain was obtained from a study of Ad26.COV2.S vaccination and SARS-CoV-2 variants. Treatment described: about 20 received Ad26.COV2.S at low or high dose, single or two shots; 5 received placebo; per-sample allocation not given. Repertoires come from day 63 after the first vaccine or placebo injection. As its vector, the vaccine had Ad26, which expressed Wuhan-strain SARS-CoV-2 spike. This clone was observed a few times. Unmatched junction bases numbered 12, after V lost 4 bases and J lost 9 bases. CDR1 is LNHNV and CDR2 is YYDKDF in the germline V gene (reference sequence). This CDR3 has 14 residues. Profiled with immunoSEQ multiplex PCR; TCRdb holds only in-frame clones, not every one. Among hundreds of thousands of clones, 80% to 90% were seen once, and the ten largest hold over 1.3%.

V gene TRBV15 combines with J gene TRBJ2-7; 7 nucleotides agree with TRBD1. This clonotype was obtained from a person between 18 and 60 years old who received the Ad26.COV2.S COVID-19 vaccine or a placebo. The starting material was peripheral blood, obtained in a trial of Ad26.COV2.S vaccine versus placebo. CDR3 coding DNA: TGTGCCACCAGCAAAGGAGAGACAGGGACGGCGCAGTACTTC. Translated: CATSKGETGTAQYF.